This TCR beta chain was obtained from a study of early T cells in non-severe SARS-CoV-2 infection. As for the study in general: Sequenced material consisted of bulk RNA (from unsorted whole blood), and chains were unpaired.

Unique molecular identifiers tagged individual cDNA molecules. MiXCR was run by TCRdb on the 5' RACE reads, yielding one entry per CDR3 protein. The table lists about 60,000 distinct CDR3 sequences, 8% to 9.5% of them singletons, with around 3.5% in the top ten. The CDR3 totals 16 residues. The germline V gene encodes CDR1 SGHRS and CDR2 YFSETQ. Trimming removed 0 bases at V and 0 bases at J, with 10 bases between. This clonotype came up many times. Antigen specificity is unknown. The study, taken as a whole, reports: Reliance on VDJdb matching favored anti-spike CD8 responses; private and CD4 specificities were missed.

The origin of this receptor is an adult who was a healthcare worker with PCR-confirmed SARS-CoV-2 infection or an uninfected control (not recorded which). Sequenced input: whole blood. The rearrangement uses TRBV5-1 and TRBJ2-1; D not resolved. The CDR3 DNA follows: TGCGCCAGCAGCTTGGGGGCGCCGAGCTCCTACAATGAGCAGTTCTTC. It specifies CASSLGAPSSYNEQFF.